This TCR beta chain stems from a study of T-cell memory formation after mild COVID-19. CDR3 length equals 15 residues. The germline CDR1 and CDR2 sequences are LGHNA and YSLEER. Trimming removed 1 base from V and 2 bases from J, with 11 bases in between. TCR alpha and TCR beta cDNA libraries carrying sample barcodes and UMIs came from 5'RACE with constant-segment primers. One entry per CDR3 protein results from TCRdb running MiXCR on the 5' RACE reads. This table has 65,000 to 90,000 distinct CDR3 sequences, more than 10% appearing once. As for this clonotype: Its specificity is not known.

Whole-study results and caveats: Researchers report contracting CD4+ clones mostly in CM and EM, with CD8+ clones in EMRA.

The source material was PBMCs or a T cell subset sorted from them (not recorded which). The V gene is TRBV4-3, the J gene TRBJ1-1, with D hard to call. The source of this sequence is a young man who had mild COVID-19 (a few samples of this study predate the infection). Cell type and time point are not known. CDR3 nucleotides: TGCGCCAGCAGCCAAGTTCAACAGCCTAACACTGAAGCTTTCTTT. This gives the protein CASSQVQQPNTEAFF.